This TCR beta chain derives from a study of T cell changes during pregnancy in multiple sclerosis. J was trimmed by 5 bases and V by 3 bases; bases with no gene match: 17. From germline, CDR1 is SGHVS and CDR2 FQNEAQ. The CDR3 contains 18 residues. Assay used: immunoSEQ multiplex PCR; TCRdb lists only in-frame clones, some missing. The profile shows about 110,000 clones, 91% of them singletons. The input for sequencing was peripheral blood, taken before pregnancy. The source of this sequence is a female donor with multiple sclerosis, enrolled in a pregnancy study. This sequence joins TRBV7-8 and TRBJ1-1; 8 bases are a match to TRBD1. The CDR3 DNA sequence: TGTGCCAGCAGCTTGAGGGGGACAGGTGGAAGCGGGGTAACTGAAGCTTTCTTT. It specifies CASSLRGTGGSGVTEAFF.